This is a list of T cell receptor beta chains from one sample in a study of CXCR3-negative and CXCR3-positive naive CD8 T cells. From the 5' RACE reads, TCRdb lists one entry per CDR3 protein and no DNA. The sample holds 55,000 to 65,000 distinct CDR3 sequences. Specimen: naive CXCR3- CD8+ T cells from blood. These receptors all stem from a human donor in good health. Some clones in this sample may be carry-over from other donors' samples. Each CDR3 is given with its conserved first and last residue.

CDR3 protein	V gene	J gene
CASSFLAGPDGETQYF	TRBV7-2	TRBJ2-5
CASSLSGGEDTQYF	TRBV7-8	TRBJ2-3
CASSQGWGGGASGRFDNEQFF	TRBV4-3	TRBJ2-1
CASKGGSYNSPLHF	TRBV27	TRBJ1-6
CASSATGGAGSPLHF	TRBV7-3	TRBJ1-6
CSVEGGPSGGAPYEQYF	TRBV29-1	TRBJ2-7
CASSLETSTDTQYF	TRBV5-1	TRBJ2-3
CASSSPGGGDEQFF	TRBV12-3/TRBV12-4	TRBJ2-1
CSAALEGSEFYEQYF	TRBV20-1	TRBJ2-7
CSVEPRTGELFF	TRBV29-1	TRBJ2-2
CASSFLTVYQETQYF	TRBV7-9	TRBJ2-5
CSARGGTSGLWREQYF	TRBV20-1	TRBJ2-7
CASSHTGRNEAFF	TRBV6-6	TRBJ1-1
CASSPSEALLGTDTQYF	TRBV28	TRBJ2-3
CASSLNPGLAKEKQYF	TRBV7-2	TRBJ2-7
CSAERGTSFVDEQFF	TRBV29-1	TRBJ2-1
CASSLWKGTNYGYTF	TRBV28	TRBJ1-2
CASSLALDRGYEQYF	TRBV5-5	TRBJ2-7
CASSLAPQETQYF	TRBV12-3/TRBV12-4	TRBJ2-5
CASSISGGSQYF	TRBV6-2/TRBV6-3	TRBJ2-3
CASAPPDSAGTEAFF	TRBV7-6	TRBJ1-1
CASSEYPPGGTEHIQYF	TRBV7-2	TRBJ2-4
CASTLGGQGPQPQHF	TRBV6-2/TRBV6-3	TRBJ1-5
CASSDFLPTGLAGVAKF	TRBV6-4	TRBJ2-5
CASSLVRGLNTEAFF	TRBV7-2	TRBJ1-1
CSARDRGSDTEAFF	TRBV20-1	TRBJ1-1
CASSLIPGDIQYF	TRBV7-3	TRBJ2-4
CASSSRQGFTDTQYF	TRBV7-6	TRBJ2-3
CASSVRGGKEGADTQYF	TRBV9	TRBJ2-3